The next 14 T cell receptor beta chains were all read from a single sample in a study of early T cells in non-severe SARS-CoV-2 infection. Each CDR3 protein is one row after TCRdb ran MiXCR on the 5' RACE reads. Among more than 65,000 distinct CDR3 sequences, 13% were seen once, and the ten largest hold 5% to 5.5%. The specimen was whole blood. These TCRs come from an adult who was a healthcare worker with PCR-confirmed SARS-CoV-2 infection or an uninfected control (not recorded which).

This clonotype was seen many times. The chain has TRBV20-1 and TRBJ2-3; a possible D gene is TRBD1 (6 bases). The V and J ends lost 0 bases and 2 bases respectively, with 12 bases between them. The CDR3 loop spans 15 amino acids. Germline assignment: CDR1 DFQATT and CDR2 SNEGSKA (reference sequence). CDR3 bases: TGCAGTGCTAGAGATCCGAGGGGGAACACAGATACGCAGTATTTT. Its protein is CSARDPRGNTDTQYF.

This sequence joins TRBV2 and TRBJ2-7; the D gene is possibly TRBD1 (6 bases). Germline V CDR1 and CDR2: SNHLY, FYNNEI. V was pared by 1 base and J by 0 bases, with 19 bases between. The CDR3 length is 18 residues. In nucleotides, the CDR3 is TGTGCCAGCAGTGAAGGGTTACAGGGAGTACACTACTCCTACGAGCAGTACTTC. Translation gives CASSEGLQGVHYSYEQYF. The variable domain in full, completed from reference TRBV2 and TRBJ2-7, reads EPEVTQTPSHQVTQMGQEVILRCVPISNHLYFYWYRQILGQKVEFLVSFYNNEISEKSEIFDDQFSVERPDGSNFTLKIRSTKLEDSAMYFCASSEGLQGVHYSYEQYFGPGTRLTVT.

This clonotype occurred a few times. The chain joins TRBV18 to TRBJ2-1; 7 bases are a match to TRBD1. The CDR3 is made up of 15 amino acids. J lost 6 bases, V lost 3 bases, and 8 bases had no gene match. Looked up from germline, CDR1 is KGHSH and CDR2 is LQKENI. The CDR3 DNA reads as TGTGCCAGCTCACCGTACCGGGACAGCCTCAATGAGCAGTTCTTC. It translates to CASSPYRDSLNEQFF.

The sample holds many counts of this clonotype. V and J are TRBV7-2 and TRBJ2-1; maybe TRBD2 (5 bases). The germline CDR1 and CDR2 sequences are SGHTA and FQGNSA. This CDR3 region has 13 residues. Trimming removed 5 bases at V and 6 bases at J, with 11 bases between. This CDR3 is CASSRGPGNEQFF. The CDR3 bases are TGTGCCAGCAGCCGCGGGCCGGGCAATGAGCAGTTCTTC. Combining the CDR3 with reference TRBV7-2 and TRBJ2-1 gives the whole variable domain GAGVSQSPSNKVTEKGKDVELRCDPISGHTALYWYRQSLGQGLEFLIYFQGNSAPDKSGLPSDRFSAERTGGSVSTLTIQRTQQEDSAVYLCASSRGPGNEQFFGPGTRLTVL.

This clonotype has just a few counts. The J gene is TRBJ2-2, the V gene TRBV5-1; D is ambiguous. V was shortened by 1 base and J by 0 bases, with 7 bases between the two germline ends. The CDR3 contains 15 residues. Germline CDR1 and CDR2: SGHRS and YFSETQ. The CDR3 spells CASSLQLANTGELFF. The CDR3 DNA reads TGCGCCAGCAGCTTGCAATTGGCGAACACCGGGGAGCTGTTTTTT.

Turning to this clonotype: This may be a read error, as it is one base from a much larger clone. The chain links TRBV20-1 to TRBJ1-2; TRBD1 matches at 8 bases. The CDR3 has 15 residues. From germline, CDR1 is DFQATT and CDR2 SNEGSKA (reference sequence). The CDR3 is CSAGDQGATNYGYTF. CDR3 sequence (DNA): TGCAGTGCTGGAGATCAGGGGGCGACTAACTATGGCTACACCTTC.

The chain carries TRBV15 and TRBJ2-5, with unresolved D. The CDR3 runs to 11 residues. Deletions cut 2 bases from V and 4 bases from J, with 2 bases between. The germline gives CDR1 LNHNV, CDR2 YYDKDF (reference sequence). The CDR3 bases are TGTGCCACCAGCAGATTAGAGACCCAGTACTTC. Encoded protein: CATSRLETQYF.

A few counts support this clonotype. This chain links TRBV9 with TRBJ1-2, with D possibly TRBD1 on 6 matching bases. The CDR3 is 12 residues long. Germline V gene data show CDR1 as SGDLS and CDR2 as YYNGEE. V gave up 5 bases and J gave up 8 bases, with 13 bases separating them. The CDR3 protein is CASRKTGKGYTF. The CDR3 DNA is TGTGCCAGCAGGAAAACAGGGAAAGGCTACACCTTC. Based on the CDR3 plus reference TRBV9 and TRBJ1-2, the full variable domain is DSGVTQTPKHLITATGQRVTLRCSPRSGDLSVYWYQQSLDQGLQFLIQYYNGEERAKGNILERFSAQQFPDLHSELNLSSLELGDSALYFCASRKTGKGYTFGSGTRLTVV.

The sample holds a few counts of this clonotype. CDR3 loop: CASSLTSEGETQYF. DNA of the CDR3: TGCGCCAGCAGCTTGACTAGCGAGGGGGAGACCCAGTACTTC. V usage is TRBV5-1 and J usage is TRBJ2-5, with 7 bases that match TRBD2. This CDR3 contains 14 residues. Germline V gene sequence: CDR1 SGHRS, CDR2 YFSETQ. With 1 base clipped from V and 5 bases from J, the junction kept 5 bases outside the gene matches.

This clonotype was found a few times. V and J are TRBV7-9 and TRBJ1-1; D is undetermined. The CDR3 has 12 residues. V gave up 4 bases and J gave up 8 bases, with 11 bases separating them. Germline-derived CDR1 and CDR2 are SEHNR and FQNEAQ (reference sequence). CDR3 sequence reads: CASSYSGGEAFF. CDR3 bases: TGTGCCAGCAGCTATAGTGGAGGCGAAGCTTTCTTT. The whole variable domain, filled in from reference TRBV7-9 and TRBJ1-1, reads DTGVSQNPRHKITKRGQNVTFRCDPISEHNRLYWYRQTLGQGPEFLTYFQNEAQLEKSRLLSDRFSAERPKGSFSTLEIQRTEQGDSAMYLCASSYSGGEAFFGQGTRLTVV.

The genes are TRBV7-2 and TRBJ2-1, with 8 bases identical to TRBD2. This CDR3 contains 16 residues. Germline V gives CDR1 SGHTA, CDR2 FQGNSA. V shed 7 bases, J shed 2 bases, and the junction held 10 bases outside the gene matches. The CDR3 bases are TGTGCCAGCACCAAAGGTTTAGCGGGAACCTACAATGAGCAGTTCTTC. It is translated as CASTKGLAGTYNEQFF.

This clonotype was picked up many times. The V gene is TRBV21-1, the J gene TRBJ2-7; TRBD2 reflects the table's D call only, with no check against the DNA. TRBV21-1 is deemed a pseudogene. The CDR3 runs to 10 residues. As DNA, the CDR3 is TGTGCCATTCCTCCGGTCGAGCAGTACTTC. Translated: CAIPPVEQYF.

This clonotype occurred a few times. The chain links TRBV24-1 to TRBJ1-4, with TRBD1 matching over 10 bases. This CDR3 region has 15 residues. The junction had 2 bases not matched to a gene; V was cut back by 3 bases and J by 5 bases. Per germline, CDR1 KGHDR and CDR2 SFDVKD. In DNA form, the CDR3 reads TGTGCCACCAGTGATCCGGGACAGGGGAATGAAAAACTGTTTTTT. It is translated as CATSDPGQGNEKLFF.

This clonotype was found many times. The V call is TRBV18, the J call TRBJ2-5, with D perhaps TRBD2 (5 bases). The CDR3 has 15 residues. V was pared by 4 bases and J by 5 bases, with 17 bases between. Per germline, CDR1 KGHSH and CDR2 LQKENI. The CDR3 nucleotides are TGTGCCAGCTCACGAGAGGGAAGTTCGGGGGAGACCCAGTACTTC. Translation: CASSREGSSGETQYF.